What follows are 20 T cell receptor beta chains derived from one specimen sequenced in a study of graft-versus-host responses after intestinal transplantation. TCRdb's copy holds only in-frame clones and misses some; the assay was immunoSEQ multiplex PCR. The sample includes 55,000 to 70,000 clones, around 91% seen only once; the top ten take 2.5% to 3%. The source was PBMCs, collected around 120 days after intestinal transplantation. Receptor source: a human patient who received an intestinal transplant, so some T cells may come from the graft donor.

The chain has TRBV15 and TRBJ2-3; D may be TRBD1 (5 bases). CDR3 size: 15 residues. The germline gives CDR1 LNHNV, CDR2 YYDKDF (reference sequence). The V and J ends lost 5 bases and 2 bases respectively, with 14 bases between them. CDR3 DNA: TGTGCCACCAGCCAGATGGGGCTAACCACAGATACGCAGTATTTT. It specifies CATSQMGLTTDTQYF.

The chain joins TRBV28 to TRBJ2-5, with 9 positions matching TRBD1. V was clipped by 7 bases and J by 4 bases; unmatched bases: 13. CDR1 and CDR2 (germline): MDHEN, SYDVKM. CDR3 size: 16 residues. For the CDR3, the DNA is TGTGCCAGCAAAAGAGAAGGGACAGGGAGGTTAGAGACCCAGTACTTC. This encodes CASKREGTGRLETQYF. Full variable domain (remainder filled in from reference TRBV28 and TRBJ2-5): DVKVTQSSRYLVKRTGEKVFLECVQDMDHENMFWYRQDPGLGLRLIYFSYDVKMKEKGDIPEGYSVSREKKERFSLILESASTNQTSMYLCASKREGTGRLETQYFGPGTRLLVL.

The CDR3 DNA sequence: TGTGCCAGCAGTTACGGGGAGAATGAGCAGTTCTTC. Translation: CASSYGENEQFF. The V gene is TRBV6-5, the J gene TRBJ2-1; D perhaps matches TRBD2 (5 bases). CDR1 and CDR2 from the germline V gene are MNHEY and SVGAGI. The CDR3 is made up of 12 amino acids. Trimming pared 2 bases from V and 7 bases from J, leaving 6 bases between.

The genes are TRBV6-1 and TRBJ2-7; perhaps D is TRBD1 or TRBD2 (5 bases each). CDR3 length: 10 residues. CDR1 and CDR2 from the germline V gene are MNHNS and SASEGT. V was trimmed by 3 bases and J by 9 bases, leaving 6 bases between them. CDR3 DNA sequence: TGTGCCAGCAGTGAGGGGGTGCAGTACTTC. Residues: CASSEGVQYF.

This clone has only one observation. The J gene is TRBJ2-5, the V gene TRBV2; possibly TRBD1 or TRBD2 for D (7 bases each). This CDR3 contains 15 residues. The germline CDR1 and CDR2 sequences are SNHLY and FYNNEI. Trimming took 3 bases from V and 4 from J, leaving 15 bases between them. The CDR3, as DNA: TGTGCCAGCAGTGAGGGCAGGGGGGGAGGAGAGACCCAGTACTTC. Protein product: CASSEGRGGGETQYF.

The CDR3 sequence is CSVRRGHNEKLFF. The CDR3 bases are TGCAGCGTTCGCAGGGGTCATAATGAAAAACTGTTTTTT. The gene calls are TRBV29-1 and TRBJ1-4; maybe TRBD1 (6 bases). V lost 5 bases and J 4 bases, leaving 11 bases between the germline ends. The CDR3 covers 13 residues. Germline CDR1 and CDR2: SQVTM and ANQGSEA.

The chain joins TRBV4-2 to TRBJ2-7; 10 bases match TRBD1. Germline values: CDR1 LGHNA, CDR2 YNFKEQ. The CDR3 extends over 16 amino acids. The V and J ends lost 4 bases and 3 bases, in that order; junction bases with no gene match: 9. In DNA form, the CDR3 reads TGTGCCAGCAGCCCGGCTACCGGGACAGGGGTCTACGAGCAGTACTTC. Translating it yields CASSPATGTGVYEQYF.

The chain combines TRBV4-2 with TRBJ2-7; the D call may be TRBD1 or TRBD2 (5 bases each). Germline V CDR1 and CDR2: LGHNA, YNFKEQ. CDR3 length: 15 residues. Between the trimmed V and J ends, which lost 0 bases and 5 bases, there was a span of 14 bases. Written as DNA, the CDR3 is TGTGCCAGCAGCCAAGATATCGGGACCCCGGACGAGCAGTACTTC. It translates to CASSQDIGTPDEQYF.

The chain employs TRBV10-3 and TRBJ2-5; the D gene could be TRBD1 or TRBD2 (5 bases each). Deletions cut 5 bases from V and 5 bases from J, with 12 bases between. The germline V gene has CDR1 ENHRY and CDR2 SYGVKD. The CDR3 is made up of 13 amino acids. The CDR3 is CAISYPGTETQYF. The CDR3 region has the DNA TGTGCCATCAGTTATCCAGGGACGGAGACCCAGTACTTC.

The chain uses TRBV18 and TRBJ1-4; no definite D call. The germline V gene has CDR1 KGHSH and CDR2 LQKENI. V gave up 1 base and J gave up 2 bases, with 8 bases separating them. The CDR3 length is 15 residues. CDR3 in amino acids: CASSPRSNTNEKLFF. The DNA of the CDR3 is TGTGCCAGCTCACCACGGTCAAACACTAATGAAAAACTGTTTTTT.

This chain uses TRBV28 with TRBJ2-1; the D gene is possibly TRBD1 (5 bases). CDR3 length equals 14 residues. In germline, CDR1 is MDHEN, CDR2 SYDVKM. With 1 base removed from V and 4 bases from J, the gap between germline ends came to 8 bases. The CDR3 protein is CASSLSQGYNEQFF. For the CDR3, the DNA is TGTGCCAGCAGTTTATCGCAGGGATACAATGAGCAGTTCTTC.

This chain links TRBV28 with TRBJ1-4; TRBD1 might be the D (5 bases). CDR1 is MDHEN and CDR2 is SYDVKM in the germline V gene. Trimming removed 4 bases from V and 5 bases from J, with 17 bases in between. The CDR3 runs to 16 residues. CDR3 amino acids: CASSWDRAARNEKLFF. For the CDR3, the DNA is TGTGCCAGCAGTTGGGACCGGGCCGCAAGAAATGAAAAACTGTTTTTT.

CDR3 in DNA: TGTGCCAGCAGCCGAGGACAGGGGGCATCCCACGAGCAGTACTTC. It codes for CASSRGQGASHEQYF. This chain uses TRBV11-3 with TRBJ2-7; 11 bases fit TRBD1. The ends lost 5 bases at V and 5 bases at J; junction bases unmatched: 8. CDR3 length equals 15 residues. Germline V CDR1 and CDR2: SGHNT, YENEEA.

This rearrangement joins TRBV15 to TRBJ2-5, with 9 positions matching TRBD1. J gave up 7 bases and V 1 base, and 7 bases lay outside the gene matches. Germline V gene data show CDR1 as LNHNV and CDR2 as YYDKDF (reference sequence). The CDR3 is made up of 15 amino acids. CDR3 DNA: TGTGCCACCAGCAGAGTACGGACAGGGGACGGGACCCAGTACTTC. Translating it yields CATSRVRTGDGTQYF.

V and J are TRBV5-6 and TRBJ2-7, with TRBD2 as a possible D gene (6 bases). The ends were cut back, 4 bases at V and 0 bases at J, with 11 bases in the middle. The germline CDR1 and CDR2 sequences are SGHDT and YYEEEE. This CDR3 is 14 amino acids long. The CDR3 region has the DNA TGTGCCAGCAGCAAGGGGACTTACTCCTACGAGCAGTACTTC. This sequence encodes CASSKGTYSYEQYF.

This clone was counted between two and nine times. The rearrangement links TRBV10-3 to TRBJ2-7; maybe TRBD2 (6 bases). Per germline, CDR1 ENHRY and CDR2 SYGVKD. The germline V and J ends were trimmed by 11 bases and 6 bases, with 17 bases remaining between them. There are 12 residues in the CDR3. The CDR3 protein is CASSGGSGEQYF. CDR3 nucleotides: TGTGCCTCCTCTGGGGGGTCGGGCGAGCAGTACTTC.

The chain recombines TRBV18 with TRBJ2-3, with 8 bases matching TRBD1. J gave up 4 bases and V 5 bases, and 11 bases lay outside the gene matches. This CDR3 has 16 amino acids. The V gene's germline CDR1 is KGHSH and CDR2 LQKENI. The CDR3 nucleotides are TGTGCCAGCTCAGTCGACAGGGGCGGAAGAGCAGATACGCAGTATTTT. It is translated as CASSVDRGGRADTQYF.

The chain combines TRBV9 with TRBJ1-6, with 7 bases lining up with TRBD1. With V trimmed by 3 bases and J by 7 bases, 7 bases remained unmatched. Germline loops: CDR1 SGDLS, CDR2 YYNGEE. This CDR3 contains 15 residues. The CDR3 here is CASSALQGTNSPLHF. CDR3 sequence (DNA): TGTGCCAGCAGCGCCCTACAGGGGACCAATTCACCCCTCCACTTT. The variable domain in full, with the rest retrieved from reference TRBV9 and TRBJ1-6, is DSGVTQTPKHLITATGQRVTLRCSPRSGDLSVYWYQQSLDQGLQFLIQYYNGEERAKGNILERFSAQQFPDLHSELNLSSLELGDSALYFCASSALQGTNSPLHFGNGTRLTVT.

The chain couples TRBV28 to TRBJ2-7; 8 positions match TRBD2. Trimming removed 2 bases from V and 3 bases from J; junction bases left unmatched: 6. This CDR3 comprises 15 residues. Germline assignment: CDR1 MDHEN and CDR2 SYDVKM. CDR3 coding DNA: TGTGCCAGCAGTTTACCCGGGAGGGCCGACTACGAGCAGTACTTC. The encoded protein is CASSLPGRADYEQYF.

V gene TRBV27 combines with J gene TRBJ2-1; D not certain. The V end was cut by 3 bases, the J end by 5 bases, with 11 bases between. Germline V gives CDR1 MNHEY, CDR2 SMNVEV (reference sequence). The length of the CDR3 is 14 residues. CDR3 DNA sequence: TGTGCCAGCAGTTTCGGTCTAGGACACAATGAGCAGTTCTTC. Its protein product is CASSFGLGHNEQFF.